This TCR beta chain derives from a study of blood T cell repertoires in COVID-19. Authors' processing steps: Amplification from reference gene primers served as the basis for estimated nucleated cell counts. Some clones are missing from TCRdb's copy, which holds only in-frame ones; the method was immunoSEQ multiplex PCR. The D gene and trimming were derived from the DNA, and the V and J assignments and clone size from that table. The sample has 100,000 to 150,000 clones; 86% are singletons. The cohort comprised adults aged about 18 to 100 years residing in under 25 US areas. The sequencing sample was made of PBMCs or T cells enriched from blood (not recorded which). This TCR came from a woman between 45 and 60 years old who had recovered from COVID-19.

In nucleotides, the CDR3 is TGTGCCAGCTCACCGCCGCGCGCAGGGGGAGGCTACAATGAGCAGTTCTTC. Translation gives CASSPPRAGGGYNEQFF. V is TRBV18 and J is TRBJ2-1; TRBD1 might be the D (7 bases). This CDR3 is 17 amino acids long. Trimming cost V 3 bases and J 3 bases, with 18 bases left between them. Germline V gene data show CDR1 as KGHSH and CDR2 as LQKENI.